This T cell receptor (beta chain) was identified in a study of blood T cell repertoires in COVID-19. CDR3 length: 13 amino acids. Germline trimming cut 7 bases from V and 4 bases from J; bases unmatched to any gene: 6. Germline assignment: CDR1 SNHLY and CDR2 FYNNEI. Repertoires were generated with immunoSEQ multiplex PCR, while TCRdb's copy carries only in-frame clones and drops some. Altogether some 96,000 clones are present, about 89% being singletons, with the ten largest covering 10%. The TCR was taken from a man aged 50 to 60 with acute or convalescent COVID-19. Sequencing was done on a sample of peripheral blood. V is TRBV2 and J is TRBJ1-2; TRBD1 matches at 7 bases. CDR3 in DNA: TGTGCCAGCAAGACAGGGCACATCTATGGCTACACCTTC. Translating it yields CASKTGHIYGYTF.